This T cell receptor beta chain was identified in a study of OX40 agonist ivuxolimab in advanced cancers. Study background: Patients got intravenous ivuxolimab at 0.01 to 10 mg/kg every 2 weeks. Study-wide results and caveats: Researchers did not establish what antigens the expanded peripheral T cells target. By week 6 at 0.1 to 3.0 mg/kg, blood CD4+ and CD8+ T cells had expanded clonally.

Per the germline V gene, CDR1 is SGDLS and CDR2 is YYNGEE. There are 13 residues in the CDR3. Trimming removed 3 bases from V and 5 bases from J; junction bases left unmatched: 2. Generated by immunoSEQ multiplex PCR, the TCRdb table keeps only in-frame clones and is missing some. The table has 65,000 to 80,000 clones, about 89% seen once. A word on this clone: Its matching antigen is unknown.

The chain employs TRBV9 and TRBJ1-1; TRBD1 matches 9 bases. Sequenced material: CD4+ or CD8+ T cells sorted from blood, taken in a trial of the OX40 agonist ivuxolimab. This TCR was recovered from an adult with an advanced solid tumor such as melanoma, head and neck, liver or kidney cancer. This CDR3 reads CASSGGTGTEAFF. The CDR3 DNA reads TGTGCCAGCAGCGGAGGGACAGGGACTGAAGCTTTCTTT.